One and the same sample provided the 27 T cell receptor beta chains below, sequenced in a study of blood T cell repertoires in COVID-19. Profiled with immunoSEQ multiplex PCR; TCRdb holds only in-frame clones, not every one. The sample consists of around 200,000 clones, 86% of them appearing once. Sequencing was performed on peripheral blood. These receptors were collected from a woman of 80 years or more in a cohort sampled during active or convalescent COVID-19.

The rearrangement uses TRBV6-6 and TRBJ1-5; 8 bases line up with TRBD1. Germline CDR1 MNHNY, CDR2 SVGAGI (reference sequence). Unmatched junction bases numbered 16, after V lost 6 bases and J lost 9 bases. This CDR3 comprises 16 residues. The CDR3 spells CASRPQTIRDRTPQHF. CDR3 DNA sequence: TGTGCCAGCAGACCCCAGACAATCCGGGACAGGACGCCCCAGCATTTT.

This sequence joins TRBV30 and TRBJ2-5; D is possibly TRBD2 (6 bases). Trimming removed 0 bases from V and 4 bases from J, with 12 bases in between. The germline gives CDR1 GTSNPN, CDR2 SVGIG (reference sequence). The CDR3 consists of 14 residues. The CDR3 protein is CAWSVGLGRETQYF. In nucleotides, the CDR3 is TGTGCCTGGAGTGTTGGACTCGGGAGAGAGACCCAGTACTTC.

The CDR3 region has the DNA TGCAGCGTGGGACAGGGTGGCAATCAGCCCCAGCATTTT. Its protein is CSVGQGGNQPQHF. This chain joins TRBV29-1 and TRBJ1-5; 9 positions agree with TRBD1. The CDR3 spans 13 residues. Germline V CDR1 and CDR2: SQVTM, ANQGSEA. Germline trimming cut 6 bases from V and 2 bases from J; bases unmatched to any gene: 2. Based on the CDR3 plus reference TRBV29-1 and TRBJ1-5, the full variable domain is SAVISQKPSRDICQRGTSLTIQCQVDSQVTMMFWYRQQPGQSLTLIATANQGSEATYESGFVIDKFPISRPNLTFSTLTVSNMSPEDSSIYLCSVGQGGNQPQHFGDGTRLSIL.

The rearrangement links TRBV3-1 (or the pseudogene TRBV3-2) to TRBJ2-2, with 9 bases aligning to TRBD2. The germline V gene encodes CDR1 LGHDT and CDR2 YNNKEL (reference sequence). The CDR3 sequence is 19 residues long. V was clipped by 1 base and J by 5 bases; unmatched bases: 14. The CDR3 reads CASSQGPRGGSLFTGELFF. Here the CDR3 DNA reads TGTGCCAGCAGCCAAGGACCGCGGGGGGGCTCTTTGTTTACCGGGGAGCTGTTTTTT.

This rearrangement joins TRBV5-4 to TRBJ1-5; the D gene is possibly TRBD1 (5 bases). V gave up 2 bases and J gave up 8 bases, with 14 bases separating them. Germline lookup yields CDR1 SGHNT and CDR2 YYREEE (reference sequence). The CDR3 contains 14 residues. This chain's CDR3 is CASSFLGDSEPQHF. For the CDR3, the DNA is TGTGCCAGCAGCTTCTTGGGGGACTCAGAGCCCCAGCATTTT.

The chain employs TRBV7-2 and TRBJ1-3; D remains unclear. The germline V gene encodes CDR1 SGHTA and CDR2 FQGNSA. V lost 1 base and J 7 bases, leaving 8 bases between the germline ends. The CDR3 loop spans 13 amino acids. The DNA for the CDR3 is TGTGCCAGCAGCTTAGACTCGGGGAACACCATATATTTT. Its translation: CASSLDSGNTIYF.

The rearrangement joins TRBV6-6 to TRBJ1-5; D possibly corresponds to TRBD1 (6 bases). V shed 5 bases and J shed 1 base, with 21 bases lying between them. The CDR3 totals 18 residues. Germline CDR1 MNHNY, CDR2 SVGAGI (reference sequence). The CDR3 region has the DNA TGTGCCAGCAGTCCTACGCTGGGGGCAGGGGTAAGCAATCAGCCCCAGCATTTT. Translated: CASSPTLGAGVSNQPQHF.

This sequence joins TRBV27 and TRBJ2-3; D gene uncertain. CDR1 is MNHEY and CDR2 is SMNVEV in the germline V gene (reference sequence). V gave up 5 bases and J gave up 3 bases, with 9 bases separating them. The length of the CDR3 is 13 residues. The CDR3, as DNA: TGTGCCAGCAGTCCCGTAGAGACAGATACGCAGTATTTT. Protein product: CASSPVETDTQYF.

This clone was observed a handful of times. The chain carries TRBV7-2 and TRBJ1-2; TRBD1 matches 7 bases. The CDR3 runs to 17 residues. V lost 5 bases, J lost 4 bases, and 16 bases stayed unmatched. The V gene's germline CDR1 is SGHTA and CDR2 FQGNSA. In DNA form, the CDR3 reads TGTGCCAGCAGCCCCCCCTTTTGGGACAGCACCCTCTATGGCTACACCTTC. It yields the protein CASSPPFWDSTLYGYTF.

V usage is TRBV10-3 and J usage is TRBJ2-7, with D perhaps matching TRBD1 (6 bases). Germline assignment: CDR1 ENHRY and CDR2 SYGVKD. Trimming removed 6 bases at V and 3 bases at J, with 18 bases between. The CDR3 length is 15 residues. CDR3 bases: TGTGCCATCAGATTAACAGGGACCTTTGGCTACGAGCAGTACTTC. Translating gives CAIRLTGTFGYEQYF.

The chain uses TRBV9 and TRBJ2-3; no clear D gene. Between the trimmed V and J ends, which lost 0 bases and 2 bases, there was a span of 7 bases. The length of the CDR3 is 14 residues. From germline, CDR1 is SGDLS and CDR2 YYNGEE. The CDR3 region is CASSVDLYTDTQYF. CDR3 DNA sequence: TGTGCCAGCAGCGTAGACCTATACACAGATACGCAGTATTTT.

V usage is TRBV5-1 and J usage is TRBJ1-1; D is unresolved. Trimming shortened V by 5 bases and J by 4 bases, and 15 bases separated the two germline ends. The CDR3 is 14 amino acids. From germline, CDR1 is SGHRS and CDR2 YFSETQ. CDR3 DNA: TGCGCCAGCAGTACGCAGGCCGACCCCACTGAAGCTTTCTTT. Protein: CASSTQADPTEAFF.

The V call is TRBV7-9, the J call TRBJ1-1; D is possibly TRBD1 (5 bases). Trimming cost V 3 bases and J 4 bases, with 12 bases left between them. Germline values: CDR1 SEHNR, CDR2 FQNEAQ (reference sequence). This CDR3 is built from 14 residues. CDR3 in DNA: TGTGCCAGCAGCTTCGGGGGGTCTGGCACTGAAGCTTTCTTT. This gives the protein CASSFGGSGTEAFF.

This clone was detected only once. The chain joins TRBV5-1 to TRBJ2-1, with 11 bases that match TRBD2. V dropped 1 base and J dropped 1; count of bases not matched to a gene: 10. The CDR3 consists of 19 residues. CDR1 is SGHRS and CDR2 is YFSETQ in the germline V gene. The CDR3 region has the DNA TGCGCCAGCAGCTTGAGGGGGACTAGCGGCTTTATATCCTACAATGAGCAGTTCTTC. Translating it yields CASSLRGTSGFISYNEQFF.

CDR3 residues: CASSAWDRENTGELFF. The CDR3 DNA is TGTGCCAGCAGCGCATGGGACAGGGAGAACACCGGGGAGCTGTTTTTT. The rearrangement joins TRBV9 to TRBJ2-2; TRBD1 matches 9 bases. V was clipped by 3 bases and J by 1 base; unmatched bases: 4. Germline V gene sequence: CDR1 SGDLS, CDR2 YYNGEE. This CDR3 is built from 16 residues.

The CDR3 DNA follows: TGTGCCAGTAGTATAGCAGGGGGCATAACTGAAGCTTTCTTT. Amino acids: CASSIAGGITEAFF. This sequence joins TRBV19 and TRBJ1-1; TRBD1 matches 8 bases. The CDR3 loop spans 14 amino acids. CDR1 and CDR2 from the germline V gene are LNHDA and SQIVND (reference sequence). V lost 1 base to trimming and J lost 5 bases; unmatched junction nucleotides: 3.

V usage is TRBV25-1 and J usage is TRBJ2-2; D possibly corresponds to TRBD2 (7 bases). The V gene's germline CDR1 is MGHDK and CDR2 SYGVNS. The ends were cut back, 10 bases at V and 4 bases at J, with 16 bases in the middle. CDR3 length: 14 residues. CDR3 sequence reads: CATGGQLSTGELFF. In DNA, the CDR3 is TGTGCCACCGGGGGGCAGCTCTCCACCGGGGAGCTGTTTTTT.

The chain combines TRBV7-8 with TRBJ1-2; TRBD1 matches at 7 bases. The CDR3 covers 16 residues. Trimming at V came to 5 bases and at J to 3 bases, leaving 12 bases not matched to a gene. The germline V gene has CDR1 SGHVS and CDR2 FQNEAQ. CDR3 bases: TGTGCCAGCAGCCCTTGGGACAGCGGCTCGGACTATGGCTACACCTTC. The encoded protein is CASSPWDSGSDYGYTF.

This clone has more than one count but fewer than ten. The chain joins TRBV6-2 or TRBV6-3 to TRBJ1-3; D might be TRBD1 (6 bases). The CDR3 consists of 16 residues. Trimming took 5 bases from V and 0 from J, leaving 14 bases between them. Per the germline V gene, CDR1 is MNHEY and CDR2 is SVGEGT. Written as DNA, the CDR3 is TGTGCCAGCAGTCCATCCTGGACAGTCTCTGGAAACACCATATATTTT. As protein: CASSPSWTVSGNTIYF.

V and J are TRBV7-8 and TRBJ2-5, with TRBD2 matching over 11 bases. CDR1 is SGHVS, CDR2 FQNEAQ, per germline. This CDR3 contains 15 residues. V lost 2 bases, J lost 4 bases, and 3 bases stayed unmatched. CDR3 DNA: TGTGCCAGCAGCTTACAAACTAGCGGGGGAGAGACCCAGTACTTC. Its translation is CASSLQTSGGETQYF.

The chain joins TRBV7-2 to TRBJ2-7, with 7 bases fitting TRBD1. Per the germline V gene, CDR1 is SGHTA and CDR2 is FQGNSA. This CDR3 contains 14 residues. V lost 4 bases and J lost 4; bases outside the gene matches: 7. In DNA form, the CDR3 reads TGTGCCAGCAGCTCCGGACAGGTTCCTTACGAGCAGTACTTC. Translated, it gives CASSSGQVPYEQYF.

The sample holds one count of this clone. The chain is built from TRBV11-2 and TRBJ1-2, with 8 bases fitting TRBD1. The germline CDR1 and CDR2 sequences are SGHAT and FQNNGV. V dropped 5 bases and J dropped 8; count of bases not matched to a gene: 10. The CDR3 consists of 14 residues. The CDR3 here is CASSPTWTGNGYTF. The CDR3 DNA follows: TGTGCCAGCAGCCCCACCTGGACAGGGAACGGCTACACCTTC. Together with reference TRBV11-2 and TRBJ1-2, the CDR3 gives the full variable domain: EAGVAQSPRYKIIEKRQSVAFWCNPISGHATLYWYQQILGQGPKLLIQFQNNGVVDDSQLPKDRFSAERLKGVDSTLKIQPAKLEDSAVYLCASSPTWTGNGYTFGSGTRLTVV.

V gene TRBV6-6 combines with J gene TRBJ2-7, with D perhaps matching TRBD1 (5 bases). In germline, CDR1 is MNHNY, CDR2 SVGAGI (reference sequence). V shed 2 bases and J shed 1 base, with 12 bases lying between them. This CDR3 is built from 15 residues. The CDR3 loop is CASSYRNRWSYEQYV. The CDR3 nucleotides read TGTGCCAGCAGTTACCGTAACAGGTGGTCCTACGAGCAGTACGTC.

The rearrangement links TRBV19 to TRBJ1-5; a possible D gene is TRBD1 (5 bases). Germline assignment: CDR1 LNHDA and CDR2 SQIVND (reference sequence). The CDR3 length is 15 residues. Trimming took off 7 bases at V and 6 bases at J, with 19 bases between the two ends. In DNA, the CDR3 is TGTGCCAGTACCATCGGGGGGTCGATTGGTCAGCCCCAGCATTTT. It is translated as CASTIGGSIGQPQHF.

The chain employs TRBV29-1 and TRBJ2-7; possibly TRBD2 for D (5 bases). The V and J ends lost 4 bases and 6 bases respectively, with 22 bases between them. Germline assignment: CDR1 SQVTM and CDR2 ANQGSEA. The CDR3 spans 15 residues. CDR3 region: CSVAGLEGLEAEQYF. The CDR3 DNA is TGCAGCGTTGCTGGACTCGAGGGCCTGGAAGCCGAGCAGTACTTC.

V and J are TRBV19 and TRBJ2-1; unclear D gene. Germline CDR1 LNHDA, CDR2 SQIVND (reference sequence). The CDR3 totals 15 residues. V was trimmed by 3 bases and J by 5 bases, leaving 14 bases between them. The CDR3 DNA reads TGTGCCAGTAGTATTTCTCCGGTATCAAACAATGAGCAGTTCTTC. Encoded protein: CASSISPVSNNEQFF.

V gene TRBV11-3 combines with J gene TRBJ1-1; D unclear. This CDR3 spans 13 amino acids. Germline assignment: CDR1 SGHNT and CDR2 YENEEA. V lost 0 bases to trimming and J lost 7 bases, with 9 bases between them. The CDR3 spells CASSLEGELEAFF. CDR3 in DNA: TGTGCCAGCAGCTTAGAAGGAGAACTTGAAGCTTTCTTT.